A single sample is the source of the 25 T cell receptor beta chains below, sequenced in a study of T cells in Graves' hyperthyroidism and ophthalmopathy. There were TCR beta CDR3 regions amplified from RNA transcripts. Primed by the HTBI set, a first-round RT-PCR was run on the TCR CDR3. TCRdb processed the multiplex PCR reads anew with MiXCR; each CDR3 protein has one entry. Of more than 600,000 distinct CDR3 sequences in the sample, about 17% were seen once. Sequencing input: blood. Receptors were obtained from a man aged 18 to 29 with Graves' hyperthyroidism.

This chain joins TRBV5-1 and TRBJ2-1, with TRBD2 identical over 7 bases. With 3 bases clipped from V and 3 bases from J, the junction kept 6 bases outside the gene matches. This CDR3 region has 15 residues. The germline gives CDR1 SGHRS, CDR2 YFSETQ. CDR3 region: CASSWGGLDYNEQFF. CDR3 nucleotides: TGCGCCAGCAGCTGGGGGGGTCTGGACTACAATGAGCAGTTCTTC.

This clonotype was seen ten or more times. This sequence joins TRBV7-7 and TRBJ2-7; tentative D call: TRBD2 (6 bases). The CDR3 runs to 13 residues. CDR1 is SSHAT and CDR2 is FNYEAQ in the germline V gene (reference sequence). Here the CDR3 reads CASARGNSYEQYF. Written as DNA, the CDR3 is TGTGCTAGTGCCCGGGGGAACTCCTACGAGCAGTACTTC. Variable domain in full (rest from reference TRBV7-7 and TRBJ2-7): GAGVSQSPRYKVTKRGQDVTLRCDPISSHATLYWYQQALGQGPEFLTYFNYEAQPDKSGLPSDRFSAERPEGSISTLTIQRTEQRDSAMYRCASARGNSYEQYFGPGTRLTVT.

This clonotype has more than one count but fewer than ten. This chain uses TRBV2 with TRBJ1-2, with D perhaps matching TRBD1 (6 bases). This CDR3 is 15 amino acids long. V dropped 5 bases and J dropped 3 bases, with 16 bases sitting between them. The germline CDR1 and CDR2 sequences are SNHLY and FYNNEI. CDR3: CASSYSGGRDYGYTF. CDR3 bases: TGTGCCAGCAGTTACTCCGGGGGGCGGGACTATGGCTACACCTTC. Complete variable domain (other parts from reference TRBV2 and TRBJ1-2): EPEVTQTPSHQVTQMGQEVILRCVPISNHLYFYWYRQILGQKVEFLVSFYNNEISEKSEIFDDQFSVERPDGSNFTLKIRSTKLEDSAMYFCASSYSGGRDYGYTFGSGTRLTVV.

This clonotype was seen many times. The rearrangement links TRBV18 to TRBJ2-5; tentatively, D is TRBD2 (6 bases). The length of the CDR3 is 14 residues. Trimming pared 2 bases from V and 2 bases from J, leaving 9 bases between. Germline-derived CDR1 and CDR2 are KGHSH and LQKENI. The CDR3 protein is CASSPWGGQETQYF. The CDR3 nucleotides read TGTGCCAGCTCACCATGGGGAGGACAAGAGACCCAGTACTTC.

V gene TRBV4-1 combines with J gene TRBJ2-1; possible D gene TRBD2, 6 bases. The V and J ends lost 6 bases and 6 bases respectively, with 15 bases between them. The CDR3 consists of 14 residues. Germline CDR1 MGHRA, CDR2 YSYEKL. CDR3 nucleotide sequence: TGCGCCAGCAGTCTCGGGGGAAGCTCCAATGAGCAGTTCTTC. Amino acids: CASSLGGSSNEQFF.

This clonotype was counted between two and nine times. This chain connects TRBV5-1 to TRBJ2-5; 7 bases map to TRBD1. The V and J ends lost 7 bases and 0 bases, in that order; junction bases with no gene match: 3. The CDR3 has 13 residues. CDR1 is SGHRS and CDR2 is YFSETQ in the germline V gene. The CDR3 sequence: CASSGQDQETQYF. The CDR3, as DNA: TGCGCCAGCTCAGGACAGGACCAAGAGACCCAGTACTTC.

The chain recombines TRBV7-3 with TRBJ2-7, with D possibly TRBD1 on 6 matching bases. This CDR3 is built from 16 residues. The V and J ends lost 0 bases and 2 bases respectively, with 14 bases between them. Germline values: CDR1 SGHTA, CDR2 FQGTGA. The CDR3 protein is CASSLTGGTLAYEQYF. In nucleotides, the CDR3 is TGTGCCAGCAGCTTAACGGGTGGGACATTAGCCTACGAGCAGTACTTC. The complete variable domain, with remaining parts taken from reference TRBV7-3 and TRBJ2-7, reads GAGVSQTPSNKVTEKGKYVELRCDPISGHTALYWYRQSLGQGPEFLIYFQGTGAADDSGLPNDRFFAVRPEGSVSTLKIQRTERGDSAVYLCASSLTGGTLAYEQYFGPGTRLTVT.

J is TRBJ2-6 and V is TRBV9, with no clear D. The V and J ends lost 0 bases and 4 bases respectively, with 8 bases between them. The CDR3 loop spans 15 amino acids. Germline values: CDR1 SGDLS, CDR2 YYNGEE. CDR3 DNA sequence: TGTGCCAGCAGCGTAGTGATGTCAGGGGCCAACGTCCTGACTTTC. This gives the protein CASSVVMSGANVLTF.

This sequence joins TRBV24-1 and TRBJ2-1, with 12 bases aligning to TRBD2. V lost 4 bases and J lost 6; bases outside the gene matches: 9. This CDR3 has 17 residues. From germline, CDR1 is KGHDR and CDR2 SFDVKD. The CDR3 sequence is CATSDTVGTSGPNEQFF. For the CDR3, the DNA is TGTGCCACCAGTGACACCGTAGGGACTAGCGGGCCCAATGAGCAGTTCTTC.

This clonotype has at least ten counts. This chain links TRBV7-2 with TRBJ2-1, with 10 bases matching TRBD2. V shed 4 bases, J shed 4 bases, and the junction held 4 bases outside the gene matches. The length of the CDR3 is 15 residues. Germline V gene lookup returns CDR1 SGHTA and CDR2 FQGNSA. CDR3 bases: TGTGCCAGCAGCTCGGGGACTAGCGCGTACAATGAGCAGTTCTTC. Protein: CASSSGTSAYNEQFF. The full variable domain, completed using reference TRBV7-2 and TRBJ2-1, is GAGVSQSPSNKVTEKGKDVELRCDPISGHTALYWYRQSLGQGLEFLIYFQGNSAPDKSGLPSDRFSAERTGGSVSTLTIQRTQQEDSAVYLCASSSGTSAYNEQFFGPGTRLTVL.

The chain combines TRBV6-6 with TRBJ2-5; unclear D gene. Per germline, CDR1 MNHNY and CDR2 SVGAGI (reference sequence). The CDR3 covers 15 residues. Between the trimmed V and J ends, which lost 0 bases and 2 bases, there was a span of 10 bases. The CDR3 DNA is TGTGCCAGCAGTTACTCCGACCACGGGCAAGAGACCCAGTACTTC. Residues: CASSYSDHGQETQYF.

The DNA for the CDR3 is TGTGCCAGCAGCCGAGTAGGTCCCTATGGCTACACCTTC. It specifies CASSRVGPYGYTF. The chain uses TRBV3-1 and TRBJ1-2; D not resolved. V dropped 4 bases and J dropped 4 bases, with 10 bases sitting between them. The CDR3 has 13 residues. Per germline, CDR1 LGHDT and CDR2 YNNKEL (reference sequence).

This clonotype has at least ten counts. This chain uses TRBV6-2 or TRBV6-3 with TRBJ1-1, with TRBD1 identical over 8 bases. The germline V gene encodes CDR1 MNHEY and CDR2 SVGEGT. The V segment lost 2 bases and the J segment 4 bases; nucleotides outside the gene matches: 9. CDR3 length equals 16 residues. The chain's CDR3 is CASSYPGQGASTEAFF. CDR3 DNA: TGTGCCAGCAGTTACCCAGGGCAGGGGGCGTCCACTGAAGCTTTCTTT.

This clonotype was found many times. The chain employs TRBV30 and TRBJ2-3; D gene unclear. Germline V lookup: CDR1 GTSNPN, CDR2 SVGIG (reference sequence). Trimming took 1 base from V and 2 from J, leaving 10 bases between them. The CDR3 is 14 residues long. The CDR3 loop is CAWSARRFTDTQYF. Here the CDR3 DNA reads TGTGCCTGGAGTGCCCGACGGTTCACAGATACGCAGTATTTT.

This clonotype showed up just a few times. The chain is built from TRBV11-2 and TRBJ2-1, with 7 bases aligning to TRBD2. Germline V gene data show CDR1 as SGHAT and CDR2 as FQNNGV. The CDR3 contains 16 residues. The V gene end was trimmed by 7 bases and the J gene end by 0 bases; junction bases not matched to a gene: 9. CDR3 protein: CASTLRTGGSYNEQFF. In nucleotides, the CDR3 is TGTGCCAGCACCCTTAGGACGGGAGGCTCCTACAATGAGCAGTTCTTC. The full variable domain, completed using reference TRBV11-2 and TRBJ2-1, is EAGVAQSPRYKIIEKRQSVAFWCNPISGHATLYWYQQILGQGPKLLIQFQNNGVVDDSQLPKDRFSAERLKGVDSTLKIQPAKLEDSAVYLCASTLRTGGSYNEQFFGPGTRLTVL.

This chain joins TRBV6-1 and TRBJ2-7; D unresolved. Germline assignment: CDR1 MNHNS and CDR2 SASEGT. With 6 bases removed from V and 3 bases from J, the gap between germline ends came to 6 bases. The CDR3 length is 11 residues. The CDR3 region has the DNA TGTGCCAGCAGACTACTCTACGAGCAGTACTTC. Translating it yields CASRLLYEQYF.

This clonotype was found many times. The chain links TRBV12-3 or TRBV12-4 to TRBJ2-2; 7 bases are shared with TRBD2. Germline trimming cut 4 bases from V and 6 bases from J; bases unmatched to any gene: 11. The CDR3 loop spans 16 amino acids. CDR3: CASSSSGLEIAGELFF. In DNA form, the CDR3 reads TGTGCCAGCAGTTCGTCAGGACTAGAAATTGCCGGGGAGCTGTTTTTT.

The V call is TRBV20-1, the J call TRBJ1-6; 9 bases are a match to TRBD1. This CDR3 is built from 15 residues. With 7 bases clipped from V and 9 bases from J, the junction kept 13 bases outside the gene matches. Per germline, CDR1 DFQATT and CDR2 SNEGSKA (reference sequence). This chain's CDR3 is CSGSGTTGGFSPLHF. The CDR3 DNA is TGCAGTGGAAGCGGAACCACAGGGGGCTTTTCACCCCTCCACTTT.

This clonotype came up a few times. The chain has TRBV18 and TRBJ1-5; tentative D call: TRBD1 (6 bases). The V end was cut by 6 bases, the J end by 8 bases, with 14 bases between. The germline V gene has CDR1 KGHSH and CDR2 LQKENI. This CDR3 comprises 13 residues. In nucleotides, the CDR3 is TGTGCCAGCTCCCAAGGGGGGAACGAGCCCCAGCATTTT. Translated: CASSQGGNEPQHF.

In this sample, this clonotype turned up a few times. This chain joins TRBV9 and TRBJ2-1; 7 bases are a match to TRBD2. This CDR3 region has 16 residues. The trim removed 4 bases at V and 4 bases at J, leaving 11 bases unmatched. From germline, CDR1 is SGDLS and CDR2 YYNGEE. The CDR3 nucleotides read TGTGCCAGCAGCCCACGATGGGGGGGACGTTACAATGAGCAGTTCTTC. Translating it yields CASSPRWGGRYNEQFF.

The chain combines TRBV5-8 with TRBJ1-5, with 8 nucleotides matching TRBD1. Germline assignment: CDR1 SGHTS and CDR2 YDEGEE. Losses at the gene ends were 4 bases for V and 7 bases for J; bases not matched to a gene: 10. CDR3 length: 15 amino acids. The CDR3 DNA follows: TGTGCCAGCAGCAGAGGCCAGGGGGCGAAGCAGCCCCAGCATTTT. It specifies CASSRGQGAKQPQHF.

This clonotype came up many times. The CDR3 bases are TGTGCCAGTTTATTCCAGGGGACCAACTCCTACGAGCAGTACTTC. This translates into CASLFQGTNSYEQYF. The chain combines TRBV2 with TRBJ2-7, with D maybe TRBD1 (6 bases). The germline gives CDR1 SNHLY, CDR2 FYNNEI. The CDR3 sequence is 15 residues long. V was pared by 9 bases and J by 0 bases, with 18 bases between.

This clonotype was detected many times. The CDR3 DNA follows: TGTGCCAGCAGCTTACGCGGCGGGACAGGGGGCGTCGAGCAGTACTTC. It encodes CASSLRGGTGGVEQYF. This chain links TRBV7-8 with TRBJ2-7; 12 nucleotides match TRBD1. The V gene's germline CDR1 is SGHVS and CDR2 FQNEAQ. This CDR3 has 16 amino acids. Losses at the gene ends were 2 bases for V and 6 bases for J; bases not matched to a gene: 8.

A few counts support this clonotype. The chain couples TRBV4-1 to TRBJ2-1; 14 positions agree with TRBD2. J was trimmed by 8 bases and V by 1 base; bases with no gene match: 7. This CDR3 has 17 residues. CDR1 is MGHRA and CDR2 is YSYEKL in the germline V gene. In DNA form, the CDR3 reads TGCGCCAGCAGCCAAGGCAGACTAGCGGGAGGGCCGGATGAGCAGTTCTTC. Amino acid sequence: CASSQGRLAGGPDEQFF.

This clonotype has a count of ten or more. The rearrangement uses TRBV18 and TRBJ2-5, with D tentatively TRBD2 (5 bases). Germline loops: CDR1 KGHSH, CDR2 LQKENI. Trimming pared 0 bases from V and 5 bases from J, leaving 10 bases between. CDR3 length: 14 residues. This CDR3 reads CASSPPGRRETQYF. Written as DNA, the CDR3 is TGTGCCAGCTCACCACCGGGTAGGAGGGAGACCCAGTACTTC.